The 31 T cell receptor beta chains listed next were all sequenced from one sample in a study of cytomegalovirus exposure and HLA in healthy donors (dated by TCRdb to the late 2010s). The protocol used for the library was the immunoSEQ multiplex PCR assay. A mixture of 60 forward primers for TCR Vbeta segments and 13 reverse primers for TCR Jbeta segments was used in the multiplex PCR. Imported from immuneACCESS, the table was reduced by TCRdb to in-frame sequences with V and J called. These copies leave out some clones; in studies compared against another copy, an unresolved V gene accounts for under half, and the cause of the remainder is not known. The sample table lists around 120,000 clones, roughly 80% of them with a count of one. Together, the top ten hold 5.5% to 8% of the sample. The material sequenced was PBMCs. The receptors were sampled from a woman in her forties in good health and CMV-seronegative.

In this sample, this clone turned up once. This sequence joins TRBV6-6 and TRBJ1-5; 8 positions match TRBD1. The CDR3 runs to 14 residues. The trim removed 6 bases at V and 2 bases at J, leaving 3 bases unmatched. Germline CDR1 is MNHNY and CDR2 is SVGAGI (reference sequence). The CDR3 spells CASSQTGGNQPQHF. The DNA for the CDR3 is TGTGCCAGCAGCCAGACAGGGGGCAATCAGCCCCAGCATTTT.

The chain has TRBV7-9 and TRBJ1-4; D is unclear. Trimming removed 3 bases from V and 8 bases from J, with 10 bases in between. The CDR3 spans 13 residues. Per the germline V gene, CDR1 is SEHNR and CDR2 is FQNEAQ (reference sequence). CDR3 sequence (DNA): TGTGCCAGCAGCTTCGGCGAGGTGGAAAAACTGTTTTTT. Its translation is CASSFGEVEKLFF.

The chain carries TRBV7-2 and TRBJ2-5; D possibly corresponds to TRBD2 (6 bases). The CDR3 length is 15 residues. The germline CDR1 and CDR2 sequences are SGHTA and FQGNSA. Trimming took off 3 bases at V and 0 bases at J, with 11 bases between the two ends. For the CDR3, the DNA is TGTGCCAGCAGCTTTGGGGGGAGTGACCAAGAGACCCAGTACTTC. It specifies CASSFGGSDQETQYF.

V is TRBV10-3 and J is TRBJ2-6; 12 bases agree with TRBD1. With 10 bases clipped from V and 3 bases from J, the junction kept 13 bases outside the gene matches. Germline CDR1 and CDR2: ENHRY and SYGVKD. The CDR3 contains 18 residues. CDR3 in DNA: TGTGCCAGCGCGCCGGGACAGGGGGCGCTGGGTGGGGCCAACGTCCTGACTTTC. This codes for CASAPGQGALGGANVLTF.

This clone appeared a single time. This chain links TRBV19 with TRBJ2-6; no clear D gene. Germline loops: CDR1 LNHDA, CDR2 SQIVND (reference sequence). V lost 5 bases and J lost 2, with 7 bases in between. The CDR3 runs to 14 residues. CDR3 bases: TGTGCCAGTAGTTCCCAAACTGGGGCCAACGTCCTGACTTTC. Encoded protein: CASSSQTGANVLTF.

The chain carries TRBV14 and TRBJ2-5, with 11 bases fitting TRBD2. V trimming: 1 base; J trimming: 3 bases; junction bases outside the gene matches: 10. The CDR3 has 18 residues. The V gene's germline CDR1 is SGHDN and CDR2 FVKESK. CDR3 coding DNA: TGTGCCAGCAGCCAAGGTTTCGGGACTAGCGGAGCTAAAGAGACCCAGTACTTC. Its protein product is CASSQGFGTSGAKETQYF.

The rearrangement joins TRBV7-9 to TRBJ1-2, with D possibly matching TRBD1 (5 bases). The CDR3 spans 13 residues. V lost 1 base to trimming and J lost 3 bases, with 6 bases between them. CDR1 is SEHNR and CDR2 is FQNEAQ in the germline V gene (reference sequence). The CDR3 here is CASSLETDYGYTF. The CDR3 DNA follows: TGTGCCAGCAGCTTAGAGACAGACTATGGCTACACCTTC. Based on the CDR3 plus reference TRBV7-9 and TRBJ1-2, the full variable domain is DTGVSQNPRHKITKRGQNVTFRCDPISEHNRLYWYRQTLGQGPEFLTYFQNEAQLEKSRLLSDRFSAERPKGSFSTLEIQRTEQGDSAMYLCASSLETDYGYTFGSGTRLTVV.

The chain has TRBV21-1 and TRBJ2-1; the table's TRBD1 call for D was not verified on the DNA. TRBV21-1 constitutes a pseudogene. CDR3 length equals 18 residues. The CDR3 protein is CASSPSRRQGHSYNEQFF. CDR3 sequence (DNA): TGTGCCAGCAGCCCTAGCCGTAGACAGGGGCACTCCTACAATGAGCAGTTCTTC.

This chain connects TRBV18 to TRBJ2-3, with TRBD2 matching over 11 bases. Germline CDR1 reads KGHSH; CDR2 reads LQKENI. V lost 3 bases and J lost 3; bases outside the gene matches: 5. CDR3 size: 16 residues. This chain's CDR3 is CASSPVTSGKTDTQYF. The CDR3 DNA reads as TGTGCCAGCTCACCGGTGACTAGCGGGAAGACAGATACGCAGTATTTT. Full variable domain (rest looked up from reference TRBV18 and TRBJ2-3): NAGVMQNPRHLVRRRGQEARLRCSPMKGHSHVYWYRQLPEEGLKFMVYLQKENIIDESGMPKERFSAEFPKEGPSILRIQQVVRGDSAAYFCASSPVTSGKTDTQYFGPGTRLTVL.

The J gene is TRBJ2-7, the V gene TRBV9; TRBD2 aligns across 8 bases. This CDR3 has 14 residues. V lost 3 bases, J lost 7 bases, and 9 bases stayed unmatched. Germline CDR1 reads SGDLS; CDR2 reads YYNGEE. The chain's CDR3 is CASSAFRGGGEQYF. CDR3 coding DNA: TGTGCCAGCAGCGCGTTCCGGGGGGGCGGGGAGCAGTACTTC.

This rearrangement joins TRBV7-6 to TRBJ2-3; D remains ambiguous. V lost 5 bases and J 5 bases, leaving 8 bases between the germline ends. The CDR3 has 12 residues. Germline V gene lookup returns CDR1 SGHVS and CDR2 FNYEAQ. CDR3 sequence (DNA): TGTGCCAGCAGCCACTTGGTAGATACGCAGTATTTT. This encodes CASSHLVDTQYF.

The chain uses TRBV6-6 and TRBJ2-3; 7 bases are a match to TRBD1. This CDR3 comprises 15 residues. V shed 2 bases and J 5 bases; nucleotides not matched to a gene: 7. The germline gives CDR1 MNHNY, CDR2 SVGAGI (reference sequence). The CDR3 bases are TGTGCCAGCAGTTACAACAGGGGTAATAGAGATACGCAGTATTTT. This encodes CASSYNRGNRDTQYF.

V gene TRBV6-1 combines with J gene TRBJ2-3; 9 bases are shared with TRBD2. J was trimmed by 1 base and V by 3 bases; bases with no gene match: 8. The germline V gene encodes CDR1 MNHNS and CDR2 SASEGT. CDR3 length equals 17 residues. The CDR3 region is CASSDGVASGGTDTQYF. The DNA for the CDR3 is TGTGCCAGCAGTGATGGTGTGGCTAGCGGGGGCACAGATACGCAGTATTTT.

This sequence joins TRBV27 and TRBJ2-5; 8 bases fit TRBD1. V gave up 6 bases and J gave up 5 bases; unmatched junction bases: 8. Germline assignment: CDR1 MNHEY and CDR2 SMNVEV (reference sequence). CDR3 size: 14 residues. Written as DNA, the CDR3 is TGTGCCAGCAGCCCGACAGGGGACGGGGAGACCCAGTACTTC. Amino acid sequence: CASSPTGDGETQYF.

The chain uses TRBV6-6 and TRBJ2-7; D is undetermined. This CDR3 spans 14 amino acids. Germline values: CDR1 MNHNY, CDR2 SVGAGI (reference sequence). Trimming left V 0 bases short and J 2 bases short, with 8 bases between. CDR3 protein: CASSYSGRTYEQYF. CDR3 bases: TGTGCCAGCAGTTACTCTGGCAGAACCTACGAGCAGTACTTC.

V is TRBV7-8 and J is TRBJ1-1, with D hard to call. The CDR3 has 13 residues. In germline, CDR1 is SGHVS, CDR2 FQNEAQ. Trimming cost V 7 bases and J 6 bases, with 15 bases left between them. The CDR3 bases are TGTGCCAGCACCCCCCCGGGAATACCTGAAGCTTTCTTT. Amino acid sequence: CASTPPGIPEAFF.

The chain joins TRBV6-1 to TRBJ2-7; perhaps TRBD2 as D (6 bases). V was clipped by 7 bases and J by 1 base, with 14 bases between them. CDR3 length: 14 amino acids. Germline values: CDR1 MNHNS, CDR2 SASEGT. The CDR3 DNA sequence: TGTGCCAGCACCCAACGGGGACTTTCCTACGAGCAGTACTTC. Encoded protein: CASTQRGLSYEQYF.

The chain carries TRBV28 and TRBJ2-1; 7 bases line up with TRBD2. The CDR3 totals 15 residues. J lost 0 bases, V lost 3 bases, and 2 bases had no gene match. Germline loops: CDR1 MDHEN, CDR2 SYDVKM. CDR3 sequence: CASSFAGVSYNEQFF. DNA of the CDR3: TGTGCCAGCAGTTTCGCGGGAGTCTCCTACAATGAGCAGTTCTTC.

The chain joins TRBV11-2 to TRBJ1-1; 7 positions match TRBD1. This CDR3 contains 15 residues. Trimming cost V 4 bases and J 0 bases; bases outside gene matches: 5. Germline values: CDR1 SGHAT, CDR2 FQNNGV. Written as DNA, the CDR3 is TGTGCCAGCAGCTCCTTAGGGGGCCTGAACACTGAAGCTTTCTTT. Protein: CASSSLGGLNTEAFF. The whole variable domain, remainder taken from reference TRBV11-2 and TRBJ1-1, is EAGVAQSPRYKIIEKRQSVAFWCNPISGHATLYWYQQILGQGPKLLIQFQNNGVVDDSQLPKDRFSAERLKGVDSTLKIQPAKLEDSAVYLCASSSLGGLNTEAFFGQGTRLTVV.

The V and J genes are TRBV5-1 and TRBJ1-5, with 8 positions matching TRBD1. Per the germline V gene, CDR1 is SGHRS and CDR2 is YFSETQ. V dropped 6 bases and J dropped 5; count of bases not matched to a gene: 10. CDR3 length equals 15 residues. CDR3 region: CASTPTDRADQPQHF. The CDR3 DNA is TGCGCCAGCACCCCAACGGACAGGGCAGATCAGCCCCAGCATTTT.

Of note for this clone: The junction does not match germline at one end; this may be a read error. The same CDR3 is also encoded by other DNA sequences in this sample. This chain uses TRBV6-4 with TRBJ2-3; TRBD2 agrees at 11 bases. The CDR3 runs 15 residues. Germline lookup yields CDR1 MRHNA and CDR2 SNTAGT. The CDR3 sequence is CASSATSGSPDMQYF. CDR3 sequence (DNA): TGTGCCAGCAGTGCCACTAGCGGGAGCCCAGATATGCAGTATTTT.

V gene TRBV7-9 combines with J gene TRBJ1-2, with TRBD1 matching over 12 bases. Germline V gives CDR1 SEHNR, CDR2 FQNEAQ (reference sequence). The junction had 4 bases not matched to a gene; V was cut back by 5 bases and J by 3 bases. The CDR3 totals 15 residues. Here the CDR3 reads CASSAGTGGDYGYTF. CDR3 in DNA: TGTGCCAGCAGCGCAGGGACAGGGGGCGACTATGGCTACACCTTC.

The chain joins TRBV6-1 to TRBJ1-2; unclear D gene. The CDR3 sequence is 14 residues long. V was trimmed by 8 bases and J by 3 bases, leaving 16 bases between them. Germline assignment: CDR1 MNHNS and CDR2 SASEGT. The CDR3 DNA sequence: TGTGCCAGCTTTCGGGTCGGCTTTGACTATGGCTACACCTTC. Amino acids: CASFRVGFDYGYTF.

The chain employs TRBV19 and TRBJ1-1, with D tentatively TRBD1 (5 bases). Germline V gene sequence: CDR1 LNHDA, CDR2 SQIVND (reference sequence). Trimming cost V 4 bases and J 0 bases, with 6 bases left between them. The CDR3 extends over 13 amino acids. CDR3 in amino acids: CASSTGMNTEAFF. The CDR3 region has the DNA TGTGCCAGTAGTACAGGGATGAACACTGAAGCTTTCTTT.

The chain uses TRBV27 and TRBJ1-4, with D unresolved. Trimming took off 7 bases at V and 4 bases at J, with 7 bases between the two ends. The CDR3 runs 12 residues. Germline CDR1 MNHEY, CDR2 SMNVEV (reference sequence). The CDR3 coding sequence is TGTGCCAGCAAGAGAAGTAATGAAAAACTGTTTTTT. The encoded protein is CASKRSNEKLFF.

V usage is TRBV5-1 and J usage is TRBJ2-6; 9 bases align to TRBD2. The V gene end was trimmed by 4 bases and the J gene end by 0 bases; junction bases not matched to a gene: 5. There are 17 residues in the CDR3. Per germline, CDR1 SGHRS and CDR2 YFSETQ. CDR3 DNA sequence: TGCGCCAGCAGCCTGCGGGGGGGACACTCTGGGGCCAACGTCCTGACTTTC. It encodes CASSLRGGHSGANVLTF.

The CDR3 DNA sequence: TGTGCCAGCAGTTACTCGGGACAGGGGGCAGGTGAGCAGTTCTTC. Its translation is CASSYSGQGAGEQFF. The chain employs TRBV6-5 and TRBJ2-1, with TRBD1 identical over 12 bases. Germline trimming cut 0 bases from V and 9 bases from J; bases unmatched to any gene: 3. Germline V gene data show CDR1 as MNHEY and CDR2 as SVGAGI. The CDR3 consists of 15 residues.

This clone was found a few times. The chain has TRBV28 and TRBJ1-2; D is possibly TRBD1 (5 bases). The germline V and J ends were trimmed by 10 bases and 8 bases, with 20 bases remaining between them. CDR1 MDHEN and CDR2 SYDVKM come from the germline V gene. The CDR3 length is 13 residues. The DNA of the CDR3 is TGTGCCACAACGGGGGGAGTAGGTGAAGGCTACACCTTC. Translation: CATTGGVGEGYTF.

The chain couples TRBV19 to TRBJ1-1; D possibly corresponds to TRBD1 (6 bases). The CDR3 extends over 15 amino acids. V was clipped by 5 bases and J by 1 base, with 14 bases between them. Germline V CDR1 and CDR2: LNHDA, SQIVND (reference sequence). As DNA, the CDR3 is TGTGCCAGTAGTTCCCGGGGGGGGCCGAACACTGAAGCTTTCTTT. Its translation: CASSSRGGPNTEAFF.

CDR3 sequence: CTSSQGDRGRNTEAFF. CDR3 nucleotide sequence: TGCACCAGCAGCCAAGGGGACAGGGGACGGAACACTGAAGCTTTCTTT. The rearrangement joins TRBV1 to TRBJ1-1; TRBD1 is the table's D call, not checked against the DNA. TRBV1 is annotated as a pseudogene. The CDR3 covers 16 residues.

As to this clone: A junction boundary mismatches the germline segment, possibly from a read error. J is TRBJ1-1 and V is TRBV19; D gene uncertain. This CDR3 spans 13 amino acids. Germline loops: CDR1 LNHDA, CDR2 SQIVND (reference sequence). CDR3 loop: CASSFTQNSEAFF. The DNA of the CDR3 is TGTGCCAGTAGCTTTACCCAGAACAGTGAAGCTTTCTTT.